Each of the 17 T cell receptor beta chains below was sequenced from the same sample in a study of blood T cell repertoires in COVID-19. The repertoire was sequenced with immunoSEQ multiplex PCR; TCRdb's copy has only in-frame clones and lacks some. Of 280,000 or so clones in the sample, roughly 89% are singletons; the top ten hold about 1.7%. Sequencing input: PBMCs or T cells enriched from blood (not recorded which). Source of these receptors: a woman between 18 and 29 years old with acute COVID-19.

The gene calls are TRBV7-2 and TRBJ2-7, with D possibly being TRBD1 (6 bases). Germline V CDR1 and CDR2: SGHTA, FQGNSA. The V end lost 6 bases, the J end lost 2 bases, and 14 bases lay between the germline ends. The length of the CDR3 is 14 residues. The CDR3 is CASSEQGGAYEQYF. In DNA form, the CDR3 reads TGTGCCAGCAGTGAACAGGGCGGCGCCTACGAGCAGTACTTC.

The chain uses TRBV6-4 and TRBJ2-5, with 13 bases fitting TRBD2. This CDR3 has 19 amino acids. Unmatched junction bases numbered 15, after V lost 8 bases and J lost 0 bases. The germline gives CDR1 MRHNA, CDR2 SNTAGT. The CDR3 protein is CASPCPRTSGRSYQETQYF. In DNA form, the CDR3 reads TGTGCCAGCCCATGCCCACGGACTAGCGGGAGATCCTACCAAGAGACCCAGTACTTC.

This clone occurred once. The chain joins TRBV9 to TRBJ1-1, with D possibly TRBD1 on 5 matching bases. Trimming cost V 0 bases and J 4 bases, with 16 bases left between them. Germline lookup yields CDR1 SGDLS and CDR2 YYNGEE. This CDR3 is 16 amino acids long. The CDR3 reads CASSVEAVGGFTEAFF. CDR3 in DNA: TGTGCCAGCAGCGTAGAGGCAGTGGGGGGATTCACTGAAGCTTTCTTT.

CDR3 bases: TGCAGTGCTAGTCTAGCTGGGCGAGAAGGCTACGAGCAGTACTTC. Protein: CSASLAGREGYEQYF. This sequence joins TRBV20-1 and TRBJ2-7; maybe TRBD2 (5 bases). The CDR3 contains 15 residues. Trimming pared 3 bases from V and 3 bases from J, leaving 18 bases between. Germline assignment: CDR1 DFQATT and CDR2 SNEGSKA (reference sequence).

The J gene is TRBJ1-6, the V gene TRBV28; TRBD1 aligns across 8 bases. V shed 2 bases and J 7 bases; nucleotides not matched to a gene: 10. The CDR3 has 17 residues. In germline, CDR1 is MDHEN, CDR2 SYDVKM. The CDR3 loop is CASSLISGGAKNSPLHF. The DNA for the CDR3 is TGTGCCAGCAGTTTAATATCAGGGGGCGCGAAGAATTCACCCCTCCACTTT.

The CDR3 DNA sequence: TGTGCCAGCAGCTTAGCGAGGGGGGGGCAGGGACGTGAAGCTTTCTTT. Encoded protein: CASSLARGGQGREAFF. The chain uses TRBV11-1 and TRBJ1-1; weak D call: TRBD1 (6 bases). V lost 0 bases, J lost 7 bases, and 18 bases lay in between. CDR3 size: 16 residues. Germline loops: CDR1 SGHAT, CDR2 FQDESV (reference sequence).

This sequence joins TRBV19 and TRBJ2-7; TRBD2 matches at 11 bases. CDR3 length: 14 amino acids. After removal of 4 bases from V and 3 bases from J, the junction contained 2 bases not matched to a gene. Germline V CDR1 and CDR2: LNHDA, SQIVND (reference sequence). CDR3 sequence: CASSKTSGNYEQYF. In DNA form, the CDR3 reads TGTGCCAGTAGTAAGACTAGCGGGAACTACGAGCAGTACTTC.

In nucleotides, the CDR3 is TGTGCCAGCAGTTTTGGACAGGGGACCTACGAGCAGTACTTC. Residues: CASSFGQGTYEQYF. This chain uses TRBV27 with TRBJ2-7; 9 bases are shared with TRBD1. The germline CDR1 and CDR2 sequences are MNHEY and SMNVEV (reference sequence). V gave up 3 bases and J gave up 2 bases; unmatched junction bases: 2. The CDR3 runs to 14 residues.

The chain recombines TRBV6-2 or TRBV6-3 with TRBJ2-1, with 13 bases fitting TRBD2. The CDR3 has 18 residues. Germline V gene data show CDR1 as MNHEY and CDR2 as SVGEGT. With 2 bases clipped from V and 10 bases from J, the junction kept 14 bases outside the gene matches. The CDR3 DNA reads TGTGCCAGCAGTTACCCCCCAGGGGAACCGGGACTAGCGGGAGAGCAGTTCTTC. Protein sequence: CASSYPPGEPGLAGEQFF.

This chain connects TRBV27 to TRBJ1-6; perhaps TRBD1 as D (5 bases). The CDR3 spans 15 residues. Trimming stripped 3 bases from V and 8 bases from J, with 14 bases between. The V gene's germline CDR1 is MNHEY and CDR2 SMNVEV (reference sequence). The CDR3 DNA reads TGTGCCAGCAGTTTTGCGGGGGTCCGGGATTCACCCCTCCACTTT. Protein product: CASSFAGVRDSPLHF.

This clone was seen a single time. The CDR3 DNA reads TGTGCCAGCAGCCGGGACAGGGTAAGGGAGCAGTACTTC. Translated, it gives CASSRDRVREQYF. This sequence joins TRBV6-5 and TRBJ2-7; 9 bases line up with TRBD1. This CDR3 is 13 amino acids long. The germline V gene encodes CDR1 MNHEY and CDR2 SVGAGI. J was trimmed by 7 bases and V by 6 bases; bases with no gene match: 7.

V usage is TRBV4-3 and J usage is TRBJ1-1; 9 bases are shared with TRBD1. V lost 6 bases to trimming and J lost 4 bases; unmatched junction nucleotides: 9. Germline lookup yields CDR1 LGHNA and CDR2 YSLEER. This CDR3 has 15 residues. Here the CDR3 reads CASRPGNRGRTEAFF. The CDR3 bases are TGCGCCAGCAGACCTGGAAACAGGGGGCGCACTGAAGCTTTCTTT.

The chain links TRBV19 to TRBJ1-5; D is undetermined. Germline CDR1 is LNHDA and CDR2 is SQIVND (reference sequence). V gave up 3 bases and J gave up 0 bases, with 9 bases separating them. The CDR3 loop spans 15 amino acids. DNA for the CDR3: TGTGCCAGTAGTATGGCGACACATAGCAATCAGCCCCAGCATTTT. It codes for CASSMATHSNQPQHF.

The V call is TRBV7-3, the J call TRBJ2-3; D not certain. This CDR3 has 12 amino acids. V lost 5 bases, J lost 2 bases, and 5 bases lay in between. Germline V gene data show CDR1 as SGHTA and CDR2 as FQGTGA. The CDR3 DNA sequence: TGTGCCAGCAGCCCAAACACAGATACGCAGTATTTT. Its protein product is CASSPNTDTQYF.

This chain links TRBV18 with TRBJ1-6; TRBD1 might be the D (6 bases). This CDR3 has 13 amino acids. Per germline, CDR1 KGHSH and CDR2 LQKENI. Deletions cut 4 bases from V and 16 bases from J, with 17 bases between. CDR3 loop: CASSREDRGLLHF. The CDR3 DNA sequence: TGTGCCAGCTCACGCGAGGACAGAGGCCTTCTCCACTTT.

The chain combines TRBV18 with TRBJ2-1; the D gene could be TRBD1 or TRBD2 (6 bases each). The CDR3 extends over 13 amino acids. Trimming shortened V by 5 bases and J by 7 bases, and 12 bases separated the two germline ends. Germline V gives CDR1 KGHSH, CDR2 LQKENI. The CDR3: CASSSQGGNEQFF. In nucleotides, the CDR3 is TGTGCCAGCTCATCACAGGGAGGAAATGAGCAGTTCTTC.

This CDR3 reads CASSLSPGTSGYEQYF. CDR3 coding DNA: TGTGCCAGCAGCTTAAGTCCCGGGACTAGCGGGTACGAGCAGTACTTC. The V call is TRBV11-2, the J call TRBJ2-7; 12 bases are a match to TRBD2. After removal of 2 bases from V and 4 bases from J, the junction contained 6 bases not matched to a gene. CDR1 and CDR2 from the germline V gene are SGHAT and FQNNGV. The CDR3 is 16 residues long.